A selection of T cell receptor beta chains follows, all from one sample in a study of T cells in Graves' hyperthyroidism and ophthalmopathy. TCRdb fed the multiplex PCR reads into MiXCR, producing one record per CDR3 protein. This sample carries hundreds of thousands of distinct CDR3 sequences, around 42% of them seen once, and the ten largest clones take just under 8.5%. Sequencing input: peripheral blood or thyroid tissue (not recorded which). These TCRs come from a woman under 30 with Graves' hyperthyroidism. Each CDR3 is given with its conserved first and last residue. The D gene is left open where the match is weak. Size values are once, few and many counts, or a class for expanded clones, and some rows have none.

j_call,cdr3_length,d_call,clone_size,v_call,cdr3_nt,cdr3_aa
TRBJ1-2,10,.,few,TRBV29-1,TGCAGCACATGGAGCTATGGCTACACCTTC,CSTWSYGYTF
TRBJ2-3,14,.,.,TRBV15,TGTGCCACCAGTCGGACACTCAGCACAGATACGCAGTATTTT,CATSRTLSTDTQYF
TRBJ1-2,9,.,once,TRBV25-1,TGTGCCAGCTTAAGCGGCTACACCTTC,CASLSGYTF
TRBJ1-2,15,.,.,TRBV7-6,TGTGCCAGCAGCTTAGAGGGAGACCCAAACTATGGCTACACCTTC,CASSLEGDPNYGYTF
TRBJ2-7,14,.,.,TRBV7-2,TGTGCCAGCAGCTCTAGCAGGGGGGACTACGAGCAGTACTTC,CASSSSRGDYEQYF
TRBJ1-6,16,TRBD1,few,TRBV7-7,TGTGCTAGCAGCTTAAGGGAACCGGGACAGAATTCACCCCTCCACTTT,CASSLREPGQNSPLHF
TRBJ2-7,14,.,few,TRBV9,TGTGCCAGCAGCGTAGATTTGGGGCCCTACGAGCAGTACTTC,CASSVDLGPYEQYF
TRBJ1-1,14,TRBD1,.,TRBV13,TGTGCCAGCAGCGGCGACAGGGAGGATACTGAAGCTTTCTTT,CASSGDREDTEAFF
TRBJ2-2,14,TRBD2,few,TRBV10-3,TGTGCCATCAGGGGACTAGCGGGCACCGGGGAGCTGTTTTTT,CAIRGLAGTGELFF
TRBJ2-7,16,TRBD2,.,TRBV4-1,TGCGCCAGCAGCCAGGGGACTAGCGGGAGCTCCTACGAGCAGTACTTC,CASSQGTSGSSYEQYF
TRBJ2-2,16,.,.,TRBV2,TGTGCCAGCAGCGGCGGGTTAGCGGATTACACCGGGGAGCTGTTTTTT,CASSGGLADYTGELFF
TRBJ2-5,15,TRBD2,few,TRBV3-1,TGTGCCAGCAGCCAAGCAGCGGGAGGGAAAGAGACCCAGTACTTC,CASSQAAGGKETQYF
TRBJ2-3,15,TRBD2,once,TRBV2,TGTGCCAGCAGTGGGACTAGCGGGGCACTGGATACGCAGTATTTT,CASSGTSGALDTQYF
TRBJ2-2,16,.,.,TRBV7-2,TGTGCCAGCAGCGTTGAGCTCCCATGGTCGGCCGGGGAGCTGTTTTTT,CASSVELPWSAGELFF
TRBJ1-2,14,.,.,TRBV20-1,TGCAGTGCTAGAGAAGTATTAAGCAGAGATGGCTACACCTTC,CSAREVLSRDGYTF
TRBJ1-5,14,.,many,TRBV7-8,TGTGCCAGCAGCTTGGACACTAGCAATCAGCCCCAGCATTTT,CASSLDTSNQPQHF
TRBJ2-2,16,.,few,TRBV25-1,TGTGCCAGCAGCTTGGTCGTGAAAAGGGACACCGGGGAGCTGTTTTTT,CASSLVVKRDTGELFF
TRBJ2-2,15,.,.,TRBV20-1,TGCAGTGCTAGTCGGCAGGGTGCGAACACCGGGGAGCTGTTTTTT,CSASRQGANTGELFF
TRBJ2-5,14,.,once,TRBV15,TGTGCCACCAGCAGAGTGGCACGACGGGAGACCCAGTACTTC,CATSRVARRETQYF
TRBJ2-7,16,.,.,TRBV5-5,TGTGCCAGCAGCTCGTTGGGGGCCCTCCTTATCTACGAGCAGTACTTC,CASSSLGALLIYEQYF
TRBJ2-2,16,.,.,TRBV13,TGTGCCAGCAGCTTAGGAGTGCGGGGCTACACCGGGGAGCTGTTTTTT,CASSLGVRGYTGELFF
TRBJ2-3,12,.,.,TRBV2,TGTGCCAGCTCCACCGAGGGAGGTCCGCAGTATTTT,CASSTEGGPQYF
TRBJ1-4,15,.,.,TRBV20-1,TGCAGTGCTAGAGACCCCAGGAAAGAAGATGAAAAACTGTTTTTT,CSARDPRKEDEKLFF
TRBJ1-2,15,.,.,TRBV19,TGTACCAGTAGTATGGAGGGGGGCAGCTTCTATGGCTACACCTTC,CTSSMEGGSFYGYTF
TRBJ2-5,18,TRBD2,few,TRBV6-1,TGTGCCAGCAGTCAACCGGGACTAGCGGGAGGGACAACGAAGACCCAGTACTTC,CASSQPGLAGGTTKTQYF
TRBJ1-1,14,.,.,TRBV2,TGTGCCAGCAGTGGGACTAGCGGGAACACTGAAGCTTTCTTT,CASSGTSGNTEAFF
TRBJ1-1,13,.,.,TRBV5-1,TGCGCCAGCAGCGTAGGGAAGAACACTGAAGCTTTCTTT,CASSVGKNTEAFF
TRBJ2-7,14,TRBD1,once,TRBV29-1,TGCAGCGCAGTCCCCGGTGACAGGGCATACGAGCAGTACTTC,CSAVPGDRAYEQYF
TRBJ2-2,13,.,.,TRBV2,TGTGCCAGCGGGTCAGCGAGGCCCGGGGAGCTGTTTTTT,CASGSARPGELFF
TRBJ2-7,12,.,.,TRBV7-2,TGTGCCAGCATGCCTAACGACAGGGAGCAGTACTTC,CASMPNDREQYF
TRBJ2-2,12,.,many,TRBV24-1,TGTGCCACCAGTGATCCCGACCAGGAGCTGTTTTTT,CATSDPDQELFF
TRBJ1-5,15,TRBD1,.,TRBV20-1,TGCAGTGCTAGACGGACAGGGGGCCGTAATCAGCCCCAGCATTTT,CSARRTGGRNQPQHF
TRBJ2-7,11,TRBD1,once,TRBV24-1,TGTGCCACCCGGACAGGGGACGAGCAGTACTTC,CATRTGDEQYF
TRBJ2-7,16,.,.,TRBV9,TGTGCCAGCAGTTACTCGCGCAGTCAAAGCTCCTACGAGCAGTACTTC,CASSYSRSQSSYEQYF
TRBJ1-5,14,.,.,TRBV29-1,TGCAGTGAAGCGACGACACCTAGCAATCAGCCCCAGCATTTT,CSEATTPSNQPQHF
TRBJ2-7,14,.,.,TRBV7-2,TGTGCCAGCAGCTTACCACGGGTCCCCCACGAGCAGTACTTC,CASSLPRVPHEQYF
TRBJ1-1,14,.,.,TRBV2,TGTGCCAGCAGTGAAGTTTGGGGTGACACTGAAGCTTTCTTT,CASSEVWGDTEAFF
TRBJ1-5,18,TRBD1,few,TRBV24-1,TGTGCCACCAGTGACCCGACAGGGAAGGGCTATAGCAATCAGCCCCAGCATTTT,CATSDPTGKGYSNQPQHF
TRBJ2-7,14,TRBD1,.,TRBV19,TGTGCCAGTAGTATCACAGGGGCGATCTACGAGCAGTACTTC,CASSITGAIYEQYF
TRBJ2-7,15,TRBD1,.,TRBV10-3,TGTGCCAGCAGCCCAGGACAGGGGGTCGCCTACGAGCAGTACTTC,CASSPGQGVAYEQYF
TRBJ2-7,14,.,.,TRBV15,TGTGCCACCAGCAGAGATGCGGTCTCCTACGAGCAGTACTTC,CATSRDAVSYEQYF
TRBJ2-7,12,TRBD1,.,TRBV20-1,TGCAGTGCCGCACAGGGGCCCTACGAGCAGTACTTC,CSAAQGPYEQYF
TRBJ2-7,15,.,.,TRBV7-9,TGTGCCAGCAGCTCACCCAAGGGGGTAGGGGACGAGCAGTACTTC,CASSSPKGVGDEQYF
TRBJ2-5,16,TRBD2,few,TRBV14,TGTGCCAGCAGCCCAATAGCGGGATGGCACCAAGAGACCCAGTACTTC,CASSPIAGWHQETQYF